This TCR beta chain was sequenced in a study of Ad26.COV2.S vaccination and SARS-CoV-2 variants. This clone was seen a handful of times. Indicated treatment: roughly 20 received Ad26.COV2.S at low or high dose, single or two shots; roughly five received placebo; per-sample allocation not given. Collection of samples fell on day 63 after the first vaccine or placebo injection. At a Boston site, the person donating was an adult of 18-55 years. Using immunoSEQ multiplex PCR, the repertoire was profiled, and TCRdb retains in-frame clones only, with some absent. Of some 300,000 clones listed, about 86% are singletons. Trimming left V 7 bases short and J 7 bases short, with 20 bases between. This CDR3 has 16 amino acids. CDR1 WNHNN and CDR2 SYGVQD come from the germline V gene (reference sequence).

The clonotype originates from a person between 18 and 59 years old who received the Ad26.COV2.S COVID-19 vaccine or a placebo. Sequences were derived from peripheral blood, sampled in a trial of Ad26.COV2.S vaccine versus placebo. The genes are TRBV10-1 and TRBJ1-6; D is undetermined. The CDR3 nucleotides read TGCGCCAGCACTTATCCCCCGCTTGAGCGCAATTCACCCCTCCACTTT. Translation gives CASTYPPLERNSPLHF.